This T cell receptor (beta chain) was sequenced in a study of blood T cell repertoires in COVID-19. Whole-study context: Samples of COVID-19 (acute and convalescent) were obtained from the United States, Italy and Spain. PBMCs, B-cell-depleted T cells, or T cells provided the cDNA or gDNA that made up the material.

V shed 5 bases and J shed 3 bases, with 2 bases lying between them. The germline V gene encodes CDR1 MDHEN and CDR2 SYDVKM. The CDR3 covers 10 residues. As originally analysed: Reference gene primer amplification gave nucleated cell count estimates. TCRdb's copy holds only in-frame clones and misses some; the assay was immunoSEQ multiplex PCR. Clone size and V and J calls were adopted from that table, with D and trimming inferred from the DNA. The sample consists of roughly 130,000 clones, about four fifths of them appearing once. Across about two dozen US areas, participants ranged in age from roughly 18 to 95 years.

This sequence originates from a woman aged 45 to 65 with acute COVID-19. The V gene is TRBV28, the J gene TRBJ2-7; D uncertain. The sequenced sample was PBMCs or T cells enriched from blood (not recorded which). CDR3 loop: CASSLYEQYF. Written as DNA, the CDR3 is TGTGCCAGCAGTCTCTACGAGCAGTACTTC.